This TCR beta chain came from a study of shared clonotypes between healthy human individuals. The CDR3 covers 13 residues. The germline gives CDR1 SGHAT, CDR2 FQDESV (reference sequence). The ends were cut back, 2 bases at V and 11 bases at J, with 15 bases in the middle. Sequencing was performed with immunoSEQ multiplex PCR; in TCRdb, only in-frame clones are kept and a portion is missing. This table has 650,000 to 750,000 clones, about 78% appearing once. The sequenced sample consisted of memory CD4+ T cells sorted from blood. Subset: CD45RA-negative fraction. This sequence joins TRBV11-1 and TRBJ1-1; a possible D gene is TRBD1 (6 bases). The clonotype was recovered from a woman aged 25 to 39 in good health. CDR3 nucleotides: TGTGCCAGCAGCTTAAATGGGCTGGGGGCGGCTTTCTTT. This codes for CASSLNGLGAAFF.